These 32 T cell receptor beta chains share one sample of origin, sequenced in a study of blood T cells in healthy people across ages. Sample-barcoded 5' priming and a J-beta primer mix drove a second PCR of roughly 6 to 12 cycles. In TCRdb, the 5' RACE reads were re-called with MiXCR into one record per CDR3 protein. The sample shows 590,000 or so distinct CDR3 sequences, about 28% of them seen only once. Sequencing used blood. Every receptor here comes from a woman aged 80 or over in good health.

This clonotype was counted ten times or more. The chain carries TRBV27 and TRBJ2-3; possibly TRBD1 for D (7 bases). From germline, CDR1 is MNHEY and CDR2 SMNVEV (reference sequence). Trimming cost V 4 bases and J 2 bases, with 31 bases left between them. This CDR3 has 21 residues. This chain's CDR3 is CASSSLRGTAGYGGYTDTQYF. The CDR3 region has the DNA TGTGCCAGCAGTTCCCTTCGCGGGACAGCGGGTTACGGGGGTTACACAGATACGCAGTATTTT.

The rearrangement uses TRBV20-1 and TRBJ2-7, with D perhaps TRBD2 (6 bases). The germline V gene encodes CDR1 DFQATT and CDR2 SNEGSKA (reference sequence). With 0 bases removed from V and 6 bases from J, the gap between germline ends came to 18 bases. The CDR3 totals 15 residues. The CDR3 spells CSARDHLSGVGEQYF. CDR3 in DNA: TGCAGTGCTAGAGATCACCTCTCGGGGGTGGGCGAGCAGTACTTC.

This clonotype has just a few counts. The CDR3 spells CSANHGQGSGEQYF. The CDR3 coding sequence is TGCAGTGCTAATCATGGACAGGGTAGTGGCGAGCAGTACTTC. V is TRBV20-1 and J is TRBJ2-7; TRBD1 agrees at 8 bases. The CDR3 has 14 residues. Germline values: CDR1 DFQATT, CDR2 SNEGSKA (reference sequence). The V segment lost 4 bases and the J segment 6 bases; nucleotides outside the gene matches: 11.

This rearrangement joins TRBV19 to TRBJ2-2; 9 positions match TRBD1. The germline V gene encodes CDR1 LNHDA and CDR2 SQIVND (reference sequence). This CDR3 is 16 amino acids long. The V and J ends lost 3 bases and 4 bases, in that order; junction bases with no gene match: 6. The CDR3: CASSIGQGSGTGELFF. The CDR3 bases are TGTGCCAGTAGTATCGGACAGGGGTCGGGCACCGGGGAGCTGTTTTTT.

This clonotype has only a few counts. The chain joins TRBV7-3 to TRBJ1-1; D call uncertain. The V end lost 5 bases, the J end lost 3 bases, and 10 bases lay between the germline ends. CDR1 is SGHTA, CDR2 FQGTGA, per germline. This CDR3 spans 13 amino acids. CDR3 DNA sequence: TGTGCCAGCAGCCGCGAGGGAGACACTGAAGCTTTCTTT. Amino acid sequence: CASSREGDTEAFF.

In its sample, this clonotype was seen a few times. It may be a read error: a sequence one base away is much more abundant. V is TRBV6-2 or TRBV6-3 and J is TRBJ2-1, with D perhaps matching TRBD1 or TRBD2 (5 bases each). The J call is doubtful: the DNA matches TRBJ2-7 better. Germline CDR1 and CDR2: MNHEY and SVGEGT. The CDR3 loop spans 16 amino acids. The CDR3 spells CASSRGQKGTYNEQYF. The CDR3 nucleotides are TGTGCCAGCAGTCGAGGGCAAAAGGGGACCTACAATGAGCAGTACTTC.

The table lists this clonotype with a few counts. A much larger clone is a single base away; this may be a read error. V usage is TRBV6-2 or TRBV6-3 and J usage is TRBJ2-5, with D perhaps TRBD1 (6 bases). Germline values: CDR1 MNHEY, CDR2 SVGEGT. CDR3 length: 13 residues. With 5 bases removed from V and 11 bases from J, the gap between germline ends came to 18 bases. The CDR3 spells CASSTGSGNEQYF. In nucleotides, the CDR3 is TGTGCCAGCAGTACAGGGTCAGGTAATGAGCAGTACTTC.

This clonotype has a count of ten or more. A read error may produce the germline difference seen at one junction end. V usage is TRBV5-1 and J usage is TRBJ2-1; D is tentatively TRBD1 or TRBD2 (5 bases each). The CDR3 is 15 residues long. CDR1 is SGHRS, CDR2 YFSETQ, per germline. CDR3 bases: TGCGCCAGCAGCTTGGCGGGGACCAACGGGTATGAGCTGTTCTTC. Its translation is CASSLAGTNGYELFF.

The table lists this clonotype with a count of one. V is TRBV3-1 and J is TRBJ1-5, with 9 bases identical to TRBD1. This CDR3 has 15 amino acids. V was pared by 1 base and J by 10 bases, with 8 bases of the junction left unmatched. CDR1 is LGHDT and CDR2 is YNNKEL in the germline V gene (reference sequence). CDR3 in DNA: TGTGCCAGCAGCCAAGGCGGACAGGGGTGGAGTCCCCAGCATTTT. Protein: CASSQGGQGWSPQHF.

This clonotype was counted at least ten times. The rearrangement uses TRBV7-2 and TRBJ1-1; TRBD1 is a possible D gene (5 bases). Trimming shortened V by 2 bases and J by 5 bases, and 9 bases separated the two germline ends. The CDR3 contains 13 residues. CDR1 is SGHTA and CDR2 is FQGNSA in the germline V gene. CDR3 protein: CASSLKRQTEAFF. In nucleotides, the CDR3 is TGTGCCAGCAGCTTAAAACGACAGACTGAAGCTTTCTTT.

This clonotype was found a few times. The chain joins TRBV20-1 to TRBJ2-5; 7 positions match TRBD1. The germline gives CDR1 DFQATT, CDR2 SNEGSKA (reference sequence). With 1 base clipped from V and 11 bases from J, the junction kept 10 bases outside the gene matches. This CDR3 contains 13 residues. CDR3 in DNA: TGCAGTGCTAGAGCGCGACAGGGCGATGAGCAGTACTTC. Its translation: CSARARQGDEQYF.

The chain is built from TRBV12-3 or TRBV12-4 and TRBJ2-2, with D possibly being TRBD1 or TRBD2 (5 bases each). V was cut by 5 bases and J by 1 base, with 14 bases left in between. The CDR3 is 16 amino acids. The CDR3: CASSQRGAMNTGELFF. CDR3 DNA: TGTGCCAGCAGTCAAAGAGGGGCGATGAACACCGGGGAGCTGTTTTTT.

This clonotype came up many times. The rearrangement links TRBV6-1 to TRBJ1-5; 7 nucleotides align to TRBD1. The junction had 4 bases not matched to a gene; V was cut back by 2 bases and J by 0 bases. This CDR3 contains 16 residues. The germline CDR1 and CDR2 sequences are MNHNS and SASEGT. The CDR3 region has the DNA TGTGCCAGCAGTGAAAAGGGACAGAATAGCAATCAGCCCCAGCATTTT. Translation gives CASSEKGQNSNQPQHF.

The chain links TRBV7-2 to TRBJ2-5; 12 bases map to TRBD2. J was trimmed by 3 bases and V by 0 bases; bases with no gene match: 8. Looked up from germline, CDR1 is SGHTA and CDR2 is FQGNSA. The CDR3 consists of 18 residues. The CDR3 reads CASSLAPTSGGGKETQYF. CDR3 nucleotides: TGTGCCAGCAGCTTAGCCCCGACTAGCGGGGGAGGGAAAGAGACCCAGTACTTC.

V is TRBV5-6 and J is TRBJ2-1; TRBD2 matches 10 bases. The V gene's germline CDR1 is SGHDT and CDR2 YYEEEE. The CDR3 loop spans 14 amino acids. J was trimmed by 13 bases and V by 2 bases; bases with no gene match: 9. CDR3 loop: CASSFTSGEETQFF. In nucleotides, the CDR3 is TGTGCCAGCAGCTTTACTAGCGGGGAAGAGACCCAGTTCTTC.

This clonotype was found many times. V usage is TRBV6-6 and J usage is TRBJ1-6, with a tentative D call TRBD1 (6 bases). The CDR3 spans 13 residues. The V end was cut by 10 bases, the J end by 8 bases, with 15 bases between. Germline loops: CDR1 MNHNY, CDR2 SVGAGI (reference sequence). CDR3 sequence reads: CATRERGHSPLHF. DNA for the CDR3: TGTGCCACGAGGGAGCGGGGGCATTCACCCCTCCACTTT.

This clonotype was observed at least ten times. The chain couples TRBV25-1 to TRBJ1-2; TRBD1 agrees at 9 bases. Losses at the gene ends were 6 bases for V and 9 bases for J; bases not matched to a gene: 5. This CDR3 has 12 amino acids. Germline loops: CDR1 MGHDK, CDR2 SYGVNS. This CDR3 is CASSRTGGSYTF. The CDR3 nucleotides are TGTGCCAGCAGCCGAACAGGGGGCAGCTACACCTTC.

This clonotype was counted many times. One junction end does not reproduce the germline sequence, and a read error may be involved. The V and J genes are TRBV6-5 and TRBJ1-1; tentative D call: TRBD1 (5 bases). CDR3 length equals 11 residues. Per germline, CDR1 MNHEY and CDR2 SVGAGI. The CDR3 region has the DNA TGCGCCAGCAGCCGGGGGGCTGAAGCTTTCTTT. This gives the protein CASSRGAEAFF.

This clonotype has at least ten counts. This chain uses TRBV6-2 or TRBV6-3 with TRBJ2-1; 9 nucleotides align to TRBD2. Germline CDR1 reads MNHEY; CDR2 reads SVGEGT. V dropped 5 bases and J dropped 10; count of bases not matched to a gene: 18. The CDR3 length is 17 residues. CDR3 DNA: TGTGCCAGCAGTCCCCGGGGGCGGGGGGGAGCGACCCCAGAGCAGTTCTTC. Protein: CASSPRGRGGATPEQFF.

A few counts support this clonotype. The gene calls are TRBV19 and TRBJ1-5; D unresolved. The germline V gene has CDR1 LNHDA and CDR2 SQIVND (reference sequence). Trimming shortened V by 3 bases and J by 5 bases, and 8 bases separated the two germline ends. The CDR3 totals 13 residues. CDR3 sequence (DNA): TGTGCCAGTAGTATCAGGTTAGATCAGCCCCAGCATTTT. Encoded protein: CASSIRLDQPQHF.

This clonotype was seen many times. The rearrangement links TRBV20-1 to TRBJ2-3; 7 positions agree with TRBD1. This CDR3 region has 15 residues. From germline, CDR1 is DFQATT and CDR2 SNEGSKA (reference sequence). J gave up 1 base and V 6 bases, and 10 bases lay outside the gene matches. As DNA, the CDR3 is TGCAGTGCAAGCAGTCGACAGGGCGGCACAGATACGCAGTATTTT. As protein: CSASSRQGGTDTQYF.

This clonotype was observed many times. This chain links TRBV12-3 or TRBV12-4 with TRBJ2-1; possibly TRBD1 or TRBD2 for D (5 bases each). Trimming stripped 7 bases from V and 8 bases from J, with 15 bases between. The CDR3 contains 13 residues. CDR3 nucleotides: TGTGCCAGCACTCCGGGACCTCCTTATGAGCAGTTCTTC. It encodes CASTPGPPYEQFF.

The chain employs TRBV19 and TRBJ1-1; tentative D call: TRBD1 (5 bases). CDR3 length: 14 amino acids. V dropped 4 bases and J dropped 2 bases, with 11 bases sitting between them. Per germline, CDR1 LNHDA and CDR2 SQIVND (reference sequence). CDR3 region: CASSNTGANTEAFF. The CDR3 bases are TGTGCCAGTAGTAATACAGGAGCCAACACTGAAGCTTTCTTT.

This clonotype has a handful of counts. A much larger clone differs by one base, so this may be a read error. V and J are TRBV24-1 and TRBJ2-3, with D possibly TRBD2 on 6 matching bases. This CDR3 is 16 amino acids long. Trimming removed 3 bases from V and 8 bases from J, with 20 bases in between. The germline V gene has CDR1 KGHDR and CDR2 SFDVKD. The CDR3 here is CATSDIQALGGGTQYF. The CDR3 nucleotides read TGTGCCACCAGTGATATACAGGCGTTGGGAGGAGGTACGCAGTATTTT.

This clonotype occurred a few times. The rearrangement joins TRBV30 to TRBJ1-6; D gene unclear. CDR3 size: 16 residues. Germline V gene lookup returns CDR1 GTSNPN and CDR2 SVGIG (reference sequence). V lost 2 bases to trimming and J lost 0 bases, with 11 bases between them. This chain's CDR3 is CAWSPAGSSYNSPLHF. The CDR3 DNA reads TGTGCCTGGAGTCCCGCGGGGAGCTCCTATAATTCACCCCTCCACTTT.

On this clonotype: A much bigger clone sits one base away, suggesting this may be a read error. The chain employs TRBV30 and TRBJ1-1, with D perhaps matching TRBD1 (6 bases). In germline, CDR1 is GTSNPN, CDR2 SVGIG (reference sequence). CDR3 length equals 19 residues. This CDR3 reads CAWSKRPFSRAGVNTGAFF. For the CDR3, the DNA is TGTGCCTGGAGTAAGCGGCCTTTCTCCCGGGCAGGGGTGAACACTGGAGCTTTCTTT.

This clonotype appeared a single time. This chain links TRBV5-6 with TRBJ2-5, with D possibly TRBD2 on 6 matching bases. This CDR3 contains 14 residues. Germline CDR1 is SGHDT and CDR2 is YYEEEE. The V end was cut by 3 bases, the J end by 4 bases, with 13 bases between. The CDR3 loop is CASSWGETRETQYF. CDR3 DNA: TGTGCCAGCAGCTGGGGGGAAACTAGAGAGACCCAGTACTTC.

This sequence joins TRBV9 and TRBJ2-3; 9 positions agree with TRBD2. V was pared by 0 bases and J by 5 bases, with 7 bases of the junction left unmatched. Germline loops: CDR1 SGDLS, CDR2 YYNGEE. This CDR3 comprises 16 residues. CDR3 nucleotides: TGTGCCAGCAGCGTAGGACAAGGAGCGGGAGGAGATACGCAGTATTTT. Translation: CASSVGQGAGGDTQYF.

The chain joins TRBV7-9 to TRBJ2-6, with 9 bases matching TRBD1. The J segment lost 6 bases and the V segment lost 4 bases, leaving 7 bases of the junction unmatched. Germline CDR1 reads SEHNR; CDR2 reads FQNEAQ (reference sequence). This CDR3 spans 16 amino acids. The CDR3: CASSSGDRDLANVLTF. CDR3 nucleotide sequence: TGTGCCAGCAGCTCGGGGGACAGGGATTTGGCCAACGTCCTGACTTTC. Full variable domain (remainder filled in from reference TRBV7-9 and TRBJ2-6): DTGVSQNPRHKITKRGQNVTFRCDPISEHNRLYWYRQTLGQGPEFLTYFQNEAQLEKSRLLSDRFSAERPKGSFSTLEIQRTEQGDSAMYLCASSSGDRDLANVLTFGAGSRLTVL.

This clonotype was observed a handful of times. The chain combines TRBV20-1 with TRBJ1-4, with D possibly matching TRBD1 (5 bases). V was shortened by 0 bases and J by 8 bases, with 16 bases between the two germline ends. Germline V gene sequence: CDR1 DFQATT, CDR2 SNEGSKA (reference sequence). The CDR3 consists of 15 residues. CDR3 sequence (DNA): TGCAGTGCTAGAGATCCAGTAACAGGAGGGGAAAAACTGTTTTTT. It encodes CSARDPVTGGEKLFF.

This clonotype showed up just a few times. Written as DNA, the CDR3 is TGTGCCAGCAGCTCATTTAATGAAAAACTGTTTTTT. Amino acids: CASSSFNEKLFF. The chain joins TRBV7-9 to TRBJ1-4; D remains ambiguous. Looked up from germline, CDR1 is SEHNR and CDR2 is FQNEAQ (reference sequence). V lost 4 bases and J lost 4, with 4 bases in between. The CDR3 sequence is 12 residues long.

Points on this clonotype: Since a much larger clone is just one base distant, this may be a read error. This chain joins TRBV20-1 and TRBJ2-1; maybe TRBD2 (7 bases). CDR1 and CDR2 from the germline V gene are DFQATT and SNEGSKA (reference sequence). V dropped 5 bases and J dropped 8 bases, with 19 bases sitting between them. The CDR3 spans 14 residues. The CDR3 region has the DNA TGCAGTGCTGGAGCCTTGGGAGGGGGACATGAGCAGTTCTTC. It encodes CSAGALGGGHEQFF.